A selection of T cell receptor beta chains follows, all from one sample in a study of blood T cells in healthy people across ages. TCRdb itself ran the 5' RACE reads through MiXCR, one entry per CDR3 protein. The sample shows 800,000 to 950,000 distinct CDR3 sequences, about 27% of them seen only once. This sample was also put to use in a study of T cells of mothers and their children.

The sequenced sample consisted of blood. Receptors originate from a middle-aged woman in good health. CDR3s include the opening cysteine and the closing phenylalanine or tryptophan. A D gene is named only where the DNA matches it firmly. Some rows mark clone size as missing; the rest say once, few, many or name a class of expanded clone.

v_gene	abundance	j_gene	d_gene	CDR3nt	CDR3aa
TRBV14	few	TRBJ1-1	-	TGTGCCAGCAGCCAAGATCTGGGTGCAGGGGACACTGAAGCTTTCTTT	CASSQDLGAGDTEAFF
TRBV5-1	-	TRBJ1-5	-	TGCGCCAGCAGCGCCGGTGATAGCAATCAGCCCCAGCATTTT	CASSAGDSNQPQHF
TRBV19	-	TRBJ2-1	-	TGTGCCAGTAGTATTGTGACAGGACTCTACAATGAGCAGTTCTTC	CASSIVTGLYNEQFF
TRBV7-2	many	TRBJ1-2	-	TGTGCCAGCAGCTTAGATAACGTTTCAGGCTACACCTTC	CASSLDNVSGYTF
TRBV20-1	few	TRBJ1-2	TRBD1	TGCAGTGCTAGAGACGTATACAGGGGCTATGGCTACACCTTC	CSARDVYRGYGYTF
TRBV7-8	few	TRBJ1-2	TRBD1	TGTGCCAGCAGCTCCCCGGGACAGGGGGCGCGGAGCTATGGCTACACCTTC	CASSSPGQGARSYGYTF
TRBV9	-	TRBJ1-2	-	TGTGCCAGCAGCGCCCACCCGGCGAGTCTAGCTAACTATGGCTACACCTTC	CASSAHPASLANYGYTF
TRBV5-1	-	TRBJ1-2	TRBD1	TGCGCCAGCAGCTTCTCTAGCCCGGGACAGAACTATGGCTACACCTTC	CASSFSSPGQNYGYTF
TRBV7-2	-	TRBJ2-5	TRBD2	TGTGCCAGCAGCTTCCGACTAGCGAGGGGGAATGTGGGAGAGACCCAGTACTTC	CASSFRLARGNVGETQYF
TRBV12-3/TRBV12-4	-	TRBJ1-2	-	TGTGCCAGCAGTTTATCGCCCCAAGGGCCCTATGGCTACACCTTC	CASSLSPQGPYGYTF
TRBV28	-	TRBJ2-4	-	TGTGCCAGCAGTTTATGGGGGGAGCTAGCCAAAAACATTCAGTACTTC	CASSLWGELAKNIQYF
TRBV6-5	-	TRBJ1-1	-	TGTGCCAGCAGTTATGTCACTGAAGCTTTCTTT	CASSYVTEAFF
TRBV27	few	TRBJ1-3	-	TGTGCCAGCAGTTTTCGTGGCGGAAACACCATATATTTT	CASSFRGGNTIYF
TRBV5-5	-	TRBJ2-5	TRBD1	TGTGCCAGCAGCTTGGTTGGACAGGGTCTTGGCCAAGAGACCCAGTACTTC	CASSLVGQGLGQETQYF
TRBV24-1	-	TRBJ2-2	TRBD1	TGTGCCACCAGTGATTTGTGGCCAGGGGGCCACACCGGGGAGCTGTTTTTT	CATSDLWPGGHTGELFF
TRBV5-1	-	TRBJ2-7	-	TGCGCCAGCAGCGGGAACACAGGGTTCAACGAGCAGTACTTC	CASSGNTGFNEQYF
TRBV30	few	TRBJ2-5	-	TGTGCCTGGAGTTTTCAGGGCACGGGGTCCGGGCAGTACTTC	CAWSFQGTGSGQYF
TRBV6-2/TRBV6-3	many	TRBJ2-5	TRBD1	TGTGCCAGCAGTTACGCTGCCCCCTTGGACAGGCGCCAAGAGACCCAGTACTTC	CASSYAAPLDRRQETQYF
TRBV12-3/TRBV12-4	many	TRBJ2-1	-	TGTGCCAGCAGTTTAGGGATCCCCCCCTACAATGAGCAGTTCTTC	CASSLGIPPYNEQFF
TRBV14	few	TRBJ2-1	TRBD2	TGTGCCAGCAGCCAAGCAAGATCTAGCGGTAGGTTCTTC	CASSQARSSGRFF
TRBV6-5	few	TRBJ1-5	TRBD1	TGTGCCAGCAGTTTACACAGGGGGGATCAGCCCCAGCATTTT	CASSLHRGDQPQHF
TRBV27	-	TRBJ2-7	-	TGTGCCAGCAGTTTATCCGGGGTAGACAATGAGCAGTACTTC	CASSLSGVDNEQYF
TRBV7-9	-	TRBJ1-2	-	TGTGCCAGCAGCTTAGGAGGGGAGAACTATGGCTACACCTTC	CASSLGGENYGYTF
TRBV4-3	many	TRBJ2-7	TRBD1	TGCGCCAGCAGCCAAGCACAGGGGAAGTACGAGCAGTACTTC	CASSQAQGKYEQYF
TRBV7-2	-	TRBJ2-3	-	TGTGCCAGCAGCTTAGAGCGTAGGGGGGGGGATACGCAGTATTTT	CASSLERRGGDTQYF
TRBV27	few	TRBJ2-7	TRBD1	TGTGCCAGCAGCCGAATACAGGGGGAGCAGTACTTC	CASSRIQGEQYF
TRBV29-1	few	TRBJ2-2	-	TGCAGCGTTCGTTCAGGGGTCTCGAACACCGGGGAGCTGTTTTTT	CSVRSGVSNTGELFF
TRBV5-1	-	TRBJ2-1	-	TGCGCCAGCAGCATAACTACGGGGTTAGATGAGCAGTTCTTC	CASSITTGLDEQFF
TRBV7-7	many	TRBJ2-7	-	TGTGCTAGCAGCCCCTCGACAGACCACCGCTACGAGCAGTACTTC	CASSPSTDHRYEQYF
TRBV12-3/TRBV12-4	few	TRBJ2-7	-	TGTGCCAGCGGGGAACAGGCCTCCTACGAGCAGTACTTC	CASGEQASYEQYF
TRBV12-3/TRBV12-4	few	TRBJ1-2	-	TGTGCCAGCAGTTTAATGGCAGAACGCTGCACCTTC	CASSLMAERCTF
TRBV6-1	-	TRBJ1-6	-	TGTGCCAGCAGCTCCAAACGGGGGAAGGTCTCCTATAATTCACCCCTCCACTTT	CASSSKRGKVSYNSPLHF
TRBV7-2	few	TRBJ2-1	-	TGTGCCAGCAGCTCGCGGACGCTTAATGAGCAGTTCTTC	CASSSRTLNEQFF
TRBV7-2	many	TRBJ2-5	-	TGTGCCAGCAGCTTAGTCCGCCTAGCAGAGACCCAGTACTTC	CASSLVRLAETQYF
TRBV7-3	many	TRBJ2-1	TRBD1	TGTGCCAGCAGCCCAGGACAGGGAATAGGGGAGCAGTTCTTC	CASSPGQGIGEQFF
TRBV7-9	few	TRBJ1-1	TRBD1	TGTGCCAGCAGCCTCCCTCAATCCAGGGGGCAGAAAGGGAAGAACACTGAAGCTTTCTTT	CASSLPQSRGQKGKNTEAFF
TRBV29-1	many	TRBJ2-4	TRBD1	TGCAGCGTTGTGACAGGGTGGGTTAGTAACATTCAGTACTTC	CSVVTGWVSNIQYF
TRBV4-3	many	TRBJ2-3	TRBD1	TGCGCCAGCAGCCCCGGACAGGGGCCAGATACGCAGTATTTT	CASSPGQGPDTQYF
TRBV7-2	-	TRBJ2-2	TRBD1	TGTGCCAGCACCCGACAGGGCCCGATGAACACCGGGGAGCTGTTTTTT	CASTRQGPMNTGELFF
TRBV12-3/TRBV12-4	few	TRBJ1-6	-	TGTGCCAGCAGTTCTCTAACCGGGACGCATAATTCACCCCTCCACTTT	CASSSLTGTHNSPLHF
TRBV6-5	-	TRBJ1-3	-	TGTGCCAGCAGTTACTCCCGAGAAGTCTCTGGAAACACCATATATTTT	CASSYSREVSGNTIYF
TRBV29-1	many	TRBJ2-3	-	TGCAGCGTTGAAAGTGGTGTGGAGACAGATACGCAGTATTTT	CSVESGVETDTQYF
TRBV7-2	few	TRBJ1-2	-	TGTGCCAGCAGCTTAAATCGTGGCTACACCTTC	CASSLNRGYTF
TRBV25-1	many	TRBJ1-2	-	TGTGCCAGCAGTGGGTTCTATGGCTACACCTTC	CASSGFYGYTF
TRBV14	few	TRBJ2-7	-	TGTGCCAGCAGCCAACTCTGGGCCAGGAGCTACGAGCAGTACTTC	CASSQLWARSYEQYF
TRBV9	-	TRBJ1-5	TRBD1	TGTGCCAGCAGCGCCGACTCTCATACCGGGACAGGGCCCAATCAGCCCCAGCATTTT	CASSADSHTGTGPNQPQHF
TRBV2	few	TRBJ2-1	TRBD2	TGTGCCAGCAGTGGGGGGACTAGCGGGGGAGTTGGTGAGCAGTTCTTC	CASSGGTSGGVGEQFF
TRBV20-1	-	TRBJ2-3	-	TGCAGTGCTAACCGACAGTTTGCGCAGTATTTT	CSANRQFAQYF
TRBV5-1	few	TRBJ2-5	TRBD1	TGCGCCAGCAGCTTATACCGGACAGGACAAGAGACCCAGTACTTC	CASSLYRTGQETQYF
TRBV7-2	-	TRBJ2-2	-	TGTGCCAGCAGCTCTCTGCTTGGGGGGGCCCCCGGGGAGCTGTTTTTT	CASSSLLGGAPGELFF
TRBV29-1	-	TRBJ1-4	-	TGCAGCGCGACAGGATCCGCAACTAATGAAAAACTGTTTTTT	CSATGSATNEKLFF